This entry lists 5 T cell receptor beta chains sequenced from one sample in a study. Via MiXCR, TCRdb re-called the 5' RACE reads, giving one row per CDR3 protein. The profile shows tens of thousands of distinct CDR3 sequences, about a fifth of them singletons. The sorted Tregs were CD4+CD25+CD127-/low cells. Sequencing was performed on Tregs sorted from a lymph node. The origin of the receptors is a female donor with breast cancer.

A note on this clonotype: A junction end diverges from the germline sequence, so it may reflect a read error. The CDR3 protein is CASSPPGDSCNEQFF. For the CDR3, the DNA is TGTGCCAGCTCACCACCGGGGGACTCCTGCAATGAGCAGTTCTTC. The chain has TRBV18 and TRBJ2-1, with D perhaps matching TRBD2 (6 bases). The CDR3 is 15 amino acids. Per germline, CDR1 KGHSH and CDR2 LQKENI.

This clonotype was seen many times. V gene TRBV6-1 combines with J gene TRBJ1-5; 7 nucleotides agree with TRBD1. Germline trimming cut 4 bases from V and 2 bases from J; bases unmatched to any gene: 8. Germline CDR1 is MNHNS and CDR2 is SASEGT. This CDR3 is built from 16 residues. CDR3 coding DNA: TGTGCCAGCAGTGCGGAGTACAGGGGTGGCAATCAGCCCCAGCATTTT. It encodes CASSAEYRGGNQPQHF.

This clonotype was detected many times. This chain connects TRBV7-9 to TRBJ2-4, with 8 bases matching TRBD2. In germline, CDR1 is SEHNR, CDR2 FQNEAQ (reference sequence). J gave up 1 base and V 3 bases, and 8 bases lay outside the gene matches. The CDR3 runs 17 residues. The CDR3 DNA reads TGTGCCAGCAGCTTTAGTCCAGGGACTAGGGCCAAAAACATTCAGTACTTC. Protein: CASSFSPGTRAKNIQYF.

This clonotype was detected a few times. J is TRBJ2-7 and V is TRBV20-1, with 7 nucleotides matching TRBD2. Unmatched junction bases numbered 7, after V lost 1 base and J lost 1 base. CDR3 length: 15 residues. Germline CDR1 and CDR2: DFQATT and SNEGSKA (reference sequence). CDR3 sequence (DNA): TGCAGTGCTAGAGCCGGCGGGAGTAGGTCCTACGAGCAGTACTTC. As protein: CSARAGGSRSYEQYF.

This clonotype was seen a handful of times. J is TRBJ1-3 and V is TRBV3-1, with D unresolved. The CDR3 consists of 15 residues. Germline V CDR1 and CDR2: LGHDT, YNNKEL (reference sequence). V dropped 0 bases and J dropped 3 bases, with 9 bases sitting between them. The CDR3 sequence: CASSQDGGFGNTIYF. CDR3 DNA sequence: TGTGCCAGCAGCCAAGACGGCGGGTTTGGAAACACCATATATTTT.